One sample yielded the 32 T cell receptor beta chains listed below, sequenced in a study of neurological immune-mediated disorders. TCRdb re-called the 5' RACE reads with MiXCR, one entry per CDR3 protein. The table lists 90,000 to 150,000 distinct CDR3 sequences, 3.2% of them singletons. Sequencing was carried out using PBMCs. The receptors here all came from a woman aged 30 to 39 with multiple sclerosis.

CDR3 sequence: CASSQDPSGSTDTQYF. CDR3 coding DNA: TGCGCCAGCAGCCAAGATCCTAGCGGGAGCACAGATACGCAGTATTTT. The genes are TRBV4-3 and TRBJ2-3, with TRBD2 matching 8 bases. The germline V gene has CDR1 LGHNA and CDR2 YSLEER. V gave up 0 bases and J gave up 0 bases; unmatched junction bases: 2. CDR3 length equals 16 residues.

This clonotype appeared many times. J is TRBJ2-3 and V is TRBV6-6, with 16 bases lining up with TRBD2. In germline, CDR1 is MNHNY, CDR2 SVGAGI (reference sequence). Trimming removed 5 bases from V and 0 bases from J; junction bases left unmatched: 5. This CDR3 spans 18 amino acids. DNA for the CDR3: TGTGCCAGCAGTCCCGGGACTAGCGGGGGGGCTAGCACAGATACGCAGTATTTT. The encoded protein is CASSPGTSGGASTDTQYF.

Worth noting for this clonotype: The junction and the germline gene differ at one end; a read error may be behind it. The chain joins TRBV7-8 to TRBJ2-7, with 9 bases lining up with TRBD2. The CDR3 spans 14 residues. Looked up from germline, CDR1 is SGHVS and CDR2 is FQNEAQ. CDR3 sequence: CAGSLGLAHYEQYF. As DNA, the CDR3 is TGTGCCGGCAGCCTTGGACTAGCGCACTACGAGCAGTACTTC. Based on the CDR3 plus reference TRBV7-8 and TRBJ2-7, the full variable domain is GAGVSQSPRYKVAKRGQDVALRCDPISGHVSLFWYQQALGQGPEFLTYFQNEAQLDKSGLPSDRFFAERPEGSVSTLKIQRTQQEDSAVYLCAGSLGLAHYEQYFGPGTRLTVT.

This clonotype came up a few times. The DNA for the CDR3 is TGTGCCAGCAGCCCAAACAGGGGACTAGCCGGGGAGACCCAGTACTTC. Its protein is CASSPNRGLAGETQYF. The rearrangement joins TRBV7-6 to TRBJ2-5, with TRBD2 matching over 9 bases. V lost 5 bases, J lost 5 bases, and 12 bases stayed unmatched. CDR3 size: 16 residues. Germline V gives CDR1 SGHVS, CDR2 FNYEAQ. Full variable domain (outside the CDR3, taken from reference TRBV7-6 and TRBJ2-5): GAGVSQSPRYKVTKRGQDVALRCDPISGHVSLYWYRQALGQGPEFLTYFNYEAQQDKSGLPNDRFSAERPEGSISTLTIQRTEQRDSAMYRCASSPNRGLAGETQYFGPGTRLLVL.

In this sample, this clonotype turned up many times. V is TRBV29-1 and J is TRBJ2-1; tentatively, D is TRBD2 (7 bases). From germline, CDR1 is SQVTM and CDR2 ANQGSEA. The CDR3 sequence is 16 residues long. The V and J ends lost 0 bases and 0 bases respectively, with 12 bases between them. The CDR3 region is CSVEDSGGSSYNEQFF. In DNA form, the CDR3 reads TGCAGCGTTGAAGATTCGGGGGGCAGCTCCTACAATGAGCAGTTCTTC.

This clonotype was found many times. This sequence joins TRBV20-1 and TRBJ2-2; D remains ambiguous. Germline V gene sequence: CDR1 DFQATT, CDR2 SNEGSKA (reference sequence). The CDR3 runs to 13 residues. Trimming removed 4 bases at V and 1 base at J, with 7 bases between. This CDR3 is CSAMSENTGELFF. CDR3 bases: TGCAGTGCTATGTCCGAGAACACCGGGGAGCTGTTTTTT.

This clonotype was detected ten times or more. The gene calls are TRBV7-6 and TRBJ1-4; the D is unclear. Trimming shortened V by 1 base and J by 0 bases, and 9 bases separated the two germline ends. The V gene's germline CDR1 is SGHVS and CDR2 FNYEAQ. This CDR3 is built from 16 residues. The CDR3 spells CASSLGLGSTNEKLFF. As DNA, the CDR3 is TGTGCCAGCAGCTTAGGACTCGGTTCAACTAATGAAAAACTGTTTTTT.

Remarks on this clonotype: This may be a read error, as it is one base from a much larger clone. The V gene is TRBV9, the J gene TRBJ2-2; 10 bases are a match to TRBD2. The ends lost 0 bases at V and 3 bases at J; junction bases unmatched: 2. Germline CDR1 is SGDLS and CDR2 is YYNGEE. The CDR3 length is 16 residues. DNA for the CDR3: TGTGCCAGCAGCGTAGGGCTAGCGGGAGACACCGGGGAGCTGTTTTTT. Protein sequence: CASSVGLAGDTGELFF. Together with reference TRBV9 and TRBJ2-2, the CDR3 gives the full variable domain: DSGVTQTPKHLITATGQRVTLRCSPRSGDLSVYWYQQSLDQGLQFLIQYYNGEERAKGNILERFSAQQFPDLHSELNLSSLELGDSALYFCASSVGLAGDTGELFFGEGSRLTVL.

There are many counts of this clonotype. The CDR3 loop is CSAAKRGGTDTQYF. For the CDR3, the DNA is TGCAGTGCCGCAAAGCGGGGGGGCACAGATACGCAGTATTTT. The chain is built from TRBV20-1 and TRBJ2-3; 9 bases match TRBD2. V shed 6 bases, J shed 1 base, and the junction held 5 bases outside the gene matches. The CDR3 contains 14 residues. CDR1 and CDR2 from the germline V gene are DFQATT and SNEGSKA (reference sequence).

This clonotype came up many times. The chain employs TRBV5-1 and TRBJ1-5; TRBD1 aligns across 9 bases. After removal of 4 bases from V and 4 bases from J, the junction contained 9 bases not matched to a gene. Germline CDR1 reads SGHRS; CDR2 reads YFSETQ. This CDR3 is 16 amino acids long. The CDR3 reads CASSPGDREGNQPQHF. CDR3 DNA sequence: TGCGCCAGCAGCCCCGGGGACAGGGAGGGGAATCAGCCCCAGCATTTT.

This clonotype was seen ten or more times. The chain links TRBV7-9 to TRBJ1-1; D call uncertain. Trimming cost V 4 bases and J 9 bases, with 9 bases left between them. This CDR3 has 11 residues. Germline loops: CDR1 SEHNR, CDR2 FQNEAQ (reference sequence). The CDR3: CASSSIGQAFF. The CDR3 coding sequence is TGTGCCAGCAGCTCTATAGGACAAGCTTTCTTT.

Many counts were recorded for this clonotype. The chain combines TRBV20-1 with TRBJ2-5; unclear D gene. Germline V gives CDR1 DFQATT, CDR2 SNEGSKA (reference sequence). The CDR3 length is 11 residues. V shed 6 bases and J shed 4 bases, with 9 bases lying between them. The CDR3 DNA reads TGCAGTGCCGTCGAGGTAGAGACCCAGTACTTC. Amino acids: CSAVEVETQYF.

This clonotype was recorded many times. The CDR3 coding sequence is TGTGCCAGCAGCGAAGCGGGAGGAAGGAACACCGGGGAGCTGTTTTTT. Translated, it gives CASSEAGGRNTGELFF. The V gene is TRBV9, the J gene TRBJ2-2, with 9 bases lining up with TRBD2. In germline, CDR1 is SGDLS, CDR2 YYNGEE. Germline trimming cut 3 bases from V and 1 base from J; bases unmatched to any gene: 4. The CDR3 spans 16 residues. The whole variable domain, remainder taken from reference TRBV9 and TRBJ2-2, is DSGVTQTPKHLITATGQRVTLRCSPRSGDLSVYWYQQSLDQGLQFLIQYYNGEERAKGNILERFSAQQFPDLHSELNLSSLELGDSALYFCASSEAGGRNTGELFFGEGSRLTVL.

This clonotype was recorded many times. The CDR3 is CASSLGGINQPQHF. Here the CDR3 DNA reads TGCGCCAGCAGCTTGGGTGGGATCAATCAGCCCCAGCATTTT. The chain joins TRBV5-1 to TRBJ1-5; unclear D gene. This CDR3 is 14 amino acids long. The ends were cut back, 0 bases at V and 3 bases at J, with 7 bases in the middle. The V gene's germline CDR1 is SGHRS and CDR2 YFSETQ.

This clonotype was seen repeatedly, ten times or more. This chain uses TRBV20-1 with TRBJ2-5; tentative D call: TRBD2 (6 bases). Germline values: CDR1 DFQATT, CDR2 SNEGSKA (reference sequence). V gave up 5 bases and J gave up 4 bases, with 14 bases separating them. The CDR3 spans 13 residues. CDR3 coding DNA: TGCAGTGCTCCCCAGCGGGTCGGAGAGACCCAGTACTTC. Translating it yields CSAPQRVGETQYF.

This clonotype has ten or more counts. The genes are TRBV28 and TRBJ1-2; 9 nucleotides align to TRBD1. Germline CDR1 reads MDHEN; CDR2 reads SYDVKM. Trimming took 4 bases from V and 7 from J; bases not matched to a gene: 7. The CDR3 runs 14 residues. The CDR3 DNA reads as TGTGCCAGCAGTTCAACCGGGACAGGGTTTGGCTACACCTTC. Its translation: CASSSTGTGFGYTF.

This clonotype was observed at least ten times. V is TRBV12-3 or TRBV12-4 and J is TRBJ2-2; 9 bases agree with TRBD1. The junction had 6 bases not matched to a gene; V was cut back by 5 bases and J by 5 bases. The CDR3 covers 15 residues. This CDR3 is CASSQGQGGTGELFF. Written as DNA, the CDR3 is TGTGCCAGCAGTCAGGGACAGGGAGGAACCGGGGAGCTGTTTTTT.

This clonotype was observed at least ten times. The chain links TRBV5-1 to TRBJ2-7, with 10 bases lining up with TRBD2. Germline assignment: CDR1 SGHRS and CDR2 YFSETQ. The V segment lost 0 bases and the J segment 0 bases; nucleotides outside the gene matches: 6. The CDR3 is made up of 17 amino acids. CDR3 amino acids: CASSLDPSGRFSYEQYF. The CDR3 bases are TGCGCCAGCAGCTTGGATCCTAGCGGGAGATTCTCCTACGAGCAGTACTTC.

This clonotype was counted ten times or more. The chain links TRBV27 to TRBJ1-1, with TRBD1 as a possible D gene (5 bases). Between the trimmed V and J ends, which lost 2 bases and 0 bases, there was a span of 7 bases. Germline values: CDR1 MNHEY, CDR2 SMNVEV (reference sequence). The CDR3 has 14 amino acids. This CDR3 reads CASSLQDMNTEAFF. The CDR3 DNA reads TGTGCCAGCAGTTTACAGGACATGAACACTGAAGCTTTCTTT.

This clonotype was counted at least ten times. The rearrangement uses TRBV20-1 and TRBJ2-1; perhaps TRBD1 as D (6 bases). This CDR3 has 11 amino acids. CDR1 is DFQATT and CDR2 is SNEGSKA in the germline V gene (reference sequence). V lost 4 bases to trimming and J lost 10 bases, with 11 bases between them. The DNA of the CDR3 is TGCAGTGCTACTACAGGGCAAGAGCAGTTCTTC. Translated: CSATTGQEQFF.

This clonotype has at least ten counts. CDR3 loop: CSATKRGGYGYTF. The CDR3, as DNA: TGCAGTGCTACGAAGAGGGGCGGGTATGGCTACACCTTC. This chain uses TRBV20-1 with TRBJ1-2, with D possibly TRBD1 on 5 matching bases. The germline CDR1 and CDR2 sequences are DFQATT and SNEGSKA (reference sequence). The CDR3 is 13 residues long. The germline V and J ends were trimmed by 4 bases and 5 bases, with 14 bases remaining between them.

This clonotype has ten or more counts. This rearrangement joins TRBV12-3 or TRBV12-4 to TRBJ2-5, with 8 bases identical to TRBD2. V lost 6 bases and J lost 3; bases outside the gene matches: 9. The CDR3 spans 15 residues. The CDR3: CASRSERGPEETQYF. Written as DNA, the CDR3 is TGTGCCAGCAGATCCGAGCGGGGGCCCGAAGAGACCCAGTACTTC.

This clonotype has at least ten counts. DNA of the CDR3: TGTGCCAGCAGCCAGGACAGGAGGGACACCGGGGAGCTGTTTTTT. Its translation is CASSQDRRDTGELFF. The chain recombines TRBV7-2 with TRBJ2-2; weak D call: TRBD1 (7 bases). Deletions cut 5 bases from V and 3 bases from J, with 13 bases between. This CDR3 is built from 15 residues. In germline, CDR1 is SGHTA, CDR2 FQGNSA.

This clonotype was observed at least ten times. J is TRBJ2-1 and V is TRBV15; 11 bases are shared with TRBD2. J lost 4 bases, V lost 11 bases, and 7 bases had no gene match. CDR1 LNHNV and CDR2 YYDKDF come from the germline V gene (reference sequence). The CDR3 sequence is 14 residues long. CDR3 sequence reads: CASHTSGSYNEQFF. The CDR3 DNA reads TGTGCCTCACACACTAGCGGGAGTTACAATGAGCAGTTCTTC. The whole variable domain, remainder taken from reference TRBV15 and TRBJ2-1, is DAMVIQNPRYQVTQFGKPVTLSCSQTLNHNVMYWYQQKSSQAPKLLFHYYDKDFNNEADTPDNFQSRRPNTSFCFLDIRSPGLGDTAMYLCASHTSGSYNEQFFGPGTRLTVL.

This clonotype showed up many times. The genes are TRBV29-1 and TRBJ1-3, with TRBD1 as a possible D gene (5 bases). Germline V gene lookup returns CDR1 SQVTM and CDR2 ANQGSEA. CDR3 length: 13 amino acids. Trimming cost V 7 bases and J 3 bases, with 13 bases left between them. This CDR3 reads CSGKQELGNTIYF. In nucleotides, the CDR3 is TGCAGCGGTAAACAGGAGCTTGGAAACACCATATATTTT.

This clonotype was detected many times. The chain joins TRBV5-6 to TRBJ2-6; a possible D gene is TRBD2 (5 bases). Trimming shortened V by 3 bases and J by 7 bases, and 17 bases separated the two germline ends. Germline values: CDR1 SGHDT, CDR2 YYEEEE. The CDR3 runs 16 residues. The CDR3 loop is CASSYLGSGGANVLTF. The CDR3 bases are TGTGCCAGCAGCTACTTAGGGAGTGGAGGAGCCAACGTCCTGACTTTC.

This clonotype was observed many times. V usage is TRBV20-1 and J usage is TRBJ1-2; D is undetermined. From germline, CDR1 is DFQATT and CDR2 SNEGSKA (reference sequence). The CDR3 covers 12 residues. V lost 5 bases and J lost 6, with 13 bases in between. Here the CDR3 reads CSAQGGRDGYTF. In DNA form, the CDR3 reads TGCAGTGCTCAAGGTGGCAGAGATGGCTACACCTTC.

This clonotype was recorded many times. In nucleotides, the CDR3 is TGCGCCAGCAGCTTGGGCGACAGGGTGAACACTGAAGCTTTCTTT. Translated: CASSLGDRVNTEAFF. V gene TRBV5-1 combines with J gene TRBJ1-1; 7 nucleotides agree with TRBD1. The trim removed 0 bases at V and 0 bases at J, leaving 2 bases unmatched. The CDR3 is made up of 15 amino acids. Germline V gene data show CDR1 as SGHRS and CDR2 as YFSETQ. The complete variable domain, with remaining parts taken from reference TRBV5-1 and TRBJ1-1, reads KAGVTQTPRYLIKTRGQQVTLSCSPISGHRSVSWYQQTPGQGLQFLFEYFSETQRNKGNFPGRFSGRQFSNSRSEMNVSTLELGDSALYLCASSLGDRVNTEAFFGQGTRLTVV.

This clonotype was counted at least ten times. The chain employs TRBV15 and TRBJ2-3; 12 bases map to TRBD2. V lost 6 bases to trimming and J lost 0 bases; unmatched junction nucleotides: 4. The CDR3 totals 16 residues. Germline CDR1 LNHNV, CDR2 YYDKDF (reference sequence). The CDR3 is CATRIGTSGSTDTQYF. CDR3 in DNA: TGTGCCACCAGAATCGGGACTAGCGGGAGCACAGATACGCAGTATTTT.

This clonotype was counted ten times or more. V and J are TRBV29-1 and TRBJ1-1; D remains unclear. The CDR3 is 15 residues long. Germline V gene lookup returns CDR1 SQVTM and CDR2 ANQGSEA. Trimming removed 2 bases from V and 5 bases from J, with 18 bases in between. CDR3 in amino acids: CSVEPLQPGLTEAFF. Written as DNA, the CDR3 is TGCAGCGTTGAACCCCTACAGCCGGGTTTGACTGAAGCTTTCTTT.

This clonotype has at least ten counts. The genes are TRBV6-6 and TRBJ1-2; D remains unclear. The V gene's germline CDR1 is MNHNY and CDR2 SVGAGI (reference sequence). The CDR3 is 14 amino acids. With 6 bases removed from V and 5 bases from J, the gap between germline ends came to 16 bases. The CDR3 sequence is CASSYGSARYGYTF. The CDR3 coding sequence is TGTGCCAGCAGCTACGGATCGGCGCGTTATGGCTACACCTTC.

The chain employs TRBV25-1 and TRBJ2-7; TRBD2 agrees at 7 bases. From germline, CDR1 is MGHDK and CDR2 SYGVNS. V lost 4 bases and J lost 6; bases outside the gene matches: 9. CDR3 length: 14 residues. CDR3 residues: CASSAGGTHGEQYF. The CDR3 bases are TGTGCCAGCAGTGCGGGGGGTACGCACGGCGAGCAGTACTTC.